The 11 T cell receptor beta chains presented below share a single source sample, sequenced in a study of cytomegalovirus exposure and HLA in healthy donors. Both 60 Vbeta primers and 13 Jbeta primers went into the PCR. Profiled with immunoSEQ multiplex PCR; TCRdb holds only in-frame clones, not every one. The profile covers 140,000 to 150,000 clones, with over 60% appearing a single time and approximately 1.8% taken by the ten largest. The sequencing input was PBMCs. These receptors were taken from a young woman in good health and CMV-seronegative.

This clone was detected only once. The chain couples TRBV18 to TRBJ2-6; the match to TRBD1 covers 9 bases. The CDR3 length is 19 residues. CDR1 and CDR2 from the germline V gene are KGHSH and LQKENI. Germline trimming cut 2 bases from V and 0 bases from J; bases unmatched to any gene: 8. The CDR3 sequence: CASSPVSGTGSSGANVLTF. CDR3 bases: TGTGCCAGCTCACCAGTCTCCGGGACAGGGAGCTCTGGGGCCAACGTCCTGACTTTC.

This clone was seen a handful of times. J is TRBJ1-1 and V is TRBV6-1, with a possible D match to TRBD1 (6 bases). The germline gives CDR1 MNHNS, CDR2 SASEGT. The CDR3 has 14 residues. The V gene lost 4 bases and the J gene lost 4 bases, with 13 bases spanning the gap. For the CDR3, the DNA is TGTGCCAGCAGTGGGAGTCGGACAGCCACTGAAGCTTTCTTT. Amino acid sequence: CASSGSRTATEAFF.

The chain combines TRBV27 with TRBJ1-2, with D perhaps matching TRBD1 (5 bases). V shed 5 bases and J shed 7 bases, with 14 bases lying between them. Germline CDR1 and CDR2: MNHEY and SMNVEV (reference sequence). This CDR3 is built from 13 residues. The CDR3 region is CASSLGGMRGYTF. CDR3 nucleotide sequence: TGTGCCAGCAGTCTTGGGGGGATGCGTGGCTACACCTTC.

This clone has more than one count but fewer than ten. V and J are TRBV28 and TRBJ1-1; D perhaps matches TRBD1 (5 bases). Germline lookup yields CDR1 MDHEN and CDR2 SYDVKM. V shed 1 base and J shed 6 bases, with 15 bases lying between them. The CDR3 loop spans 15 amino acids. The CDR3: CASSLSSQGWAEAFF. The CDR3 bases are TGTGCCAGCAGTTTATCTTCTCAGGGATGGGCTGAAGCTTTCTTT.

The chain has TRBV7-2 and TRBJ1-3, with 8 bases aligning to TRBD1. The CDR3 consists of 15 residues. The V gene end was trimmed by 5 bases and the J gene end by 5 bases; junction bases not matched to a gene: 8. The germline gives CDR1 SGHTA, CDR2 FQGNSA. In DNA form, the CDR3 reads TGTGCCAGCAGCCTCCCAGGGGGCGCGAGAAACACCATATATTTT. Its protein is CASSLPGGARNTIYF.

The gene calls are TRBV19 and TRBJ2-7, with D possibly TRBD2 on 6 matching bases. Trimming shortened V by 2 bases and J by 3 bases, and 23 bases separated the two germline ends. Germline loops: CDR1 LNHDA, CDR2 SQIVND (reference sequence). This CDR3 region has 18 residues. CDR3 protein: CASSIPPIGGGAYYEQYF. CDR3 bases: TGTGCCAGTAGTATACCCCCAATTGGTGGCGGGGCGTACTACGAGCAGTACTTC.

The chain is built from TRBV4-1 and TRBJ1-3, with no clear D. This CDR3 has 12 residues. The V and J ends lost 5 bases and 3 bases respectively, with 5 bases between them. Germline values: CDR1 MGHRA, CDR2 YSYEKL. The CDR3 loop reads CASSSGGNTIYF. In nucleotides, the CDR3 is TGCGCCAGCAGCTCCGGTGGAAACACCATATATTTT.

The V and J genes are TRBV27 and TRBJ1-1; D may be TRBD1 (6 bases). The CDR3 has 13 amino acids. In germline, CDR1 is MNHEY, CDR2 SMNVEV (reference sequence). Trimming cost V 8 bases and J 0 bases, with 10 bases left between them. CDR3 bases: TGTGCCAGCCGGGGACAACTGAACACTGAAGCTTTCTTT. It specifies CASRGQLNTEAFF.

The V and J genes are TRBV11-2 and TRBJ2-4; TRBD1 might be the D (6 bases). The V and J ends lost 1 base and 0 bases respectively, with 19 bases between them. Germline V gene data show CDR1 as SGHAT and CDR2 as FQNNGV. This CDR3 has 19 residues. The CDR3 bases are TGTGCCAGCAGCTTAGTCGCCAGGTGGGACACCCTAGCCAAAAACATTCAGTACTTC. It translates to CASSLVARWDTLAKNIQYF. Looking up the rest from reference TRBV11-2 and TRBJ2-4 gives the full variable domain: EAGVAQSPRYKIIEKRQSVAFWCNPISGHATLYWYQQILGQGPKLLIQFQNNGVVDDSQLPKDRFSAERLKGVDSTLKIQPAKLEDSAVYLCASSLVARWDTLAKNIQYFGAGTRLSVL.

This chain joins TRBV5-1 and TRBJ1-2; D is perhaps TRBD1 (6 bases). The CDR3 is 16 residues long. Trimming left V 0 bases short and J 3 bases short, with 15 bases between. Germline lookup yields CDR1 SGHRS and CDR2 YFSETQ. The DNA for the CDR3 is TGCGCCAGCAGCTTGGGCGGACAGCTTGAGGACTATGGCTACACCTTC. It yields the protein CASSLGGQLEDYGYTF.

The rearrangement uses TRBV27 and TRBJ1-1; 9 nucleotides align to TRBD1. V lost 4 bases to trimming and J lost 6 bases; unmatched junction nucleotides: 12. CDR1 MNHEY and CDR2 SMNVEV come from the germline V gene (reference sequence). The CDR3 is made up of 16 amino acids. Here the CDR3 reads CASSYLPPGQGSEAFF. Written as DNA, the CDR3 is TGTGCCAGCAGTTACCTCCCCCCGGGACAGGGATCTGAAGCTTTCTTT.